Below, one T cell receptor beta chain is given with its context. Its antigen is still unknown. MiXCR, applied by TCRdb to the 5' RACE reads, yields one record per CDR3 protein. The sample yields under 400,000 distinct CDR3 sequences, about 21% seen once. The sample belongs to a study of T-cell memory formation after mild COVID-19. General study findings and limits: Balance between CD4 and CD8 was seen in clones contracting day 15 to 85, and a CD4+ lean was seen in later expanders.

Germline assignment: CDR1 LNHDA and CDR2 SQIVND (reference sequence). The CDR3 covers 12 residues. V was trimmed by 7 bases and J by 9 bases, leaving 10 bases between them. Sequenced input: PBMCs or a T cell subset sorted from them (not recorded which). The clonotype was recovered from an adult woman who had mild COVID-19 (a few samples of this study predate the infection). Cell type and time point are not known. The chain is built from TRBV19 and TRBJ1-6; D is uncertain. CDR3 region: CASKGEVSPLHF. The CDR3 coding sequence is TGTGCCAGTAAGGGTGAGGTTTCACCCCTCCACTTT.